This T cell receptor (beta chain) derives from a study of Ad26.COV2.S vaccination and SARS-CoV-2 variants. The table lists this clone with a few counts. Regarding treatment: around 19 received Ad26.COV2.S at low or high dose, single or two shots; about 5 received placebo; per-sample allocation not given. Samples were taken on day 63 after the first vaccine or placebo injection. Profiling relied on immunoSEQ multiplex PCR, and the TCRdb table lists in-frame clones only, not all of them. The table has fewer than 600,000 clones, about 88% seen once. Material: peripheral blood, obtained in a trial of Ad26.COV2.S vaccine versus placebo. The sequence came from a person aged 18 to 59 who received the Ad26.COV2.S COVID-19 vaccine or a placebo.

CDR3 amino acids: CASRLDRGSNQPQHF. CDR3 DNA: TGTGCCAGCAGGTTAGACAGGGGTAGCAATCAGCCCCAGCATTTT. The gene calls are TRBV6-5 and TRBJ1-5; the match to TRBD1 covers 8 bases. This CDR3 has 15 residues. The V gene end was trimmed by 6 bases and the J gene end by 0 bases; junction bases not matched to a gene: 4. Germline CDR1 MNHEY, CDR2 SVGAGI.